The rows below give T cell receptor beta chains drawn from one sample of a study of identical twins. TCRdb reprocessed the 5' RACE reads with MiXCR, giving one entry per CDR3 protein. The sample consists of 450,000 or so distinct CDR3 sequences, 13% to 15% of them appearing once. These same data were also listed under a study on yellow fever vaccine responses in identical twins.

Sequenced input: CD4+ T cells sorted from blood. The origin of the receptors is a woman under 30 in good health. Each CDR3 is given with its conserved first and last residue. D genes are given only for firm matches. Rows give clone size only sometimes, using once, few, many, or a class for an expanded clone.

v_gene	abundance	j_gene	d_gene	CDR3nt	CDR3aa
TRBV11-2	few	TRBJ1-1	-	TGTGCCAGCAGCTCAGCTTCAGGGACGGGGGACACTGAAGCTTTCTTT	CASSSASGTGDTEAFF
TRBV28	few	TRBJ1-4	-	TGTGCCAGCAGCCGAGGTGGAACAACTAATGAAAAACTGTTTTTT	CASSRGGTTNEKLFF
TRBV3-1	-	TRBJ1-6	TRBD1	TGTGCCAGCAACTCCGGGACAGGCAATTCACCCCTCCACTTT	CASNSGTGNSPLHF
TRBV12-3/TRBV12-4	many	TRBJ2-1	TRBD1	TGTGCCAGCAGGCGGGACCCCGGGACAGGGAGCTACAATGAGCAGTTCTTC	CASRRDPGTGSYNEQFF
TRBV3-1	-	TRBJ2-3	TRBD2	TGTGCCAGCAGCCAAGGGACTAGCGACACAGATACGCAGTATTTT	CASSQGTSDTDTQYF
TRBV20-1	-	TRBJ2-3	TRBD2	TGCAGTGGCAGGACTAGCGGCACAGATACGCAGTATTTT	CSGRTSGTDTQYF
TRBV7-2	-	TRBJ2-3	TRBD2	TGTGCCAGCAGCTCTGGACTAGCGGGGGGGCAAGATACGCAGTATTTT	CASSSGLAGGQDTQYF
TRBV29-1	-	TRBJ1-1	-	TGCAGCGTTGTCACAGTAACGAACACTGAAGCTTTCTTT	CSVVTVTNTEAFF
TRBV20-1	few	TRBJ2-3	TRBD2	TGCAGTGCTCAATCACGGCGGGGGACGGCAGATACGCAGTATTTT	CSAQSRRGTADTQYF
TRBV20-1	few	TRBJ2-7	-	TGCAGTGCAAAAGATGTCCAGGGATCTTACGAGCAGTACTTC	CSAKDVQGSYEQYF
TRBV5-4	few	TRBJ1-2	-	TGTGCCAGCAGCTTCGACACCTCGGCTGGCTACACCTTC	CASSFDTSAGYTF
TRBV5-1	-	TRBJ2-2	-	TGCGCCAGCAGCTTTCTACGTGTGGTCGGATCGAACACCGGGGAGCTGTTTTTT	CASSFLRVVGSNTGELFF
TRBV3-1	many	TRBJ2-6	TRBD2	TGTGCCAGCAGCCAAGCAACACCATCCGGTAGGACTAGCGGCCCCCAAGGGGCCAACGTCCTGACTTTC	CASSQATPSGRTSGPQGANVLTF
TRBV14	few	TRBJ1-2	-	TGTGCCAGCAGCCAAGATGGACAGAACTATGGCTACACCTTC	CASSQDGQNYGYTF
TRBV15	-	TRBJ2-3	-	TGTGCCACCAGCAGAGATGGAGGGCCGGTAGATACGCAGTATTTT	CATSRDGGPVDTQYF
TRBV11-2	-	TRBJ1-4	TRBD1	TGTGCCAGCAGCTTAGGTGGACAGGGAAGTCTTACTAATGAAAAACTGTTTTTT	CASSLGGQGSLTNEKLFF
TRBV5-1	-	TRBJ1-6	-	TGCGCCAGCAGCCAACCGAATTCACCCCTCCACTTT	CASSQPNSPLHF